This T cell receptor (beta chain) was captured in a study of blood T cell repertoires in COVID-19. Overall study: Acute-phase and convalescent COVID-19 samples originated in the United States, Italy and Spain.

Assay used: immunoSEQ multiplex PCR; TCRdb lists only in-frame clones, some missing. The sample lists hundreds of thousands of clones, around 84% seen once, with 4.3% in the top ten. This clone was detected a few times. Source material: PBMCs or T cells enriched from blood (not recorded which). This sequence originates from a man aged 30 to 39 with acute COVID-19.

The CDR3 DNA sequence: TGCAGCGTTGGGACGCGGGTATCAGATACGCAGTATTTT. Amino acids: CSVGTRVSDTQYF. The chain employs TRBV29-1 and TRBJ2-3; a possible D gene is TRBD2 (5 bases). V was shortened by 4 bases and J by 4 bases, with 12 bases between the two germline ends. The CDR3 is 13 amino acids. The germline V gene has CDR1 SQVTM and CDR2 ANQGSEA.